This T cell receptor beta chain was identified in a study of Ad26.COV2.S vaccination and SARS-CoV-2 variants. Noted treatment: 15 to 20 received Ad26.COV2.S at low or high dose, single or two shots; 5 received placebo; per-sample allocation not given. Collection of samples fell on day 63 after the first vaccine or placebo injection. Study results and caveats: Measurement of non-spike TCR breadth gave similar results in vaccine and placebo recipients.

The assay was immunoSEQ multiplex PCR, and TCRdb's table has in-frame clones only and misses some. The sample holds fewer than 400,000 clones, about 91% seen once. With respect to this clone: What it binds is not known.

Trimming left V 2 bases short and J 6 bases short, with 8 bases between. This CDR3 contains 12 residues. V usage is TRBV12-3 or TRBV12-4 and J usage is TRBJ2-7; D uncertain. This receptor was obtained from a person aged 18-65 years who received the Ad26.COV2.S COVID-19 vaccine or a placebo. The sequencing here drew on peripheral blood, taken in a trial of Ad26.COV2.S vaccine versus placebo. CDR3 sequence: CASSLRTSEQYF. The CDR3 nucleotides are TGTGCCAGCAGTTTACGGACGAGCGAGCAGTACTTC.